The entry below gives a single TCR beta chain sequence along with its context. Antigen unknown. The repertoire was sequenced with immunoSEQ multiplex PCR; TCRdb's copy has only in-frame clones and lacks some. The profile shows 140,000 to 150,000 clones, about 92% of them singletons. J was trimmed by 3 bases and V by 0 bases; bases with no gene match: 1. From germline, CDR1 is SGDLS and CDR2 YYNGEE. This CDR3 contains 15 residues. The data derive from a study of T cell responses to AZD1222 COVID-19 vaccine. Whole-study findings and limits: After two AZD1222 doses, spike-specific TCR breadth and depth rose versus day 0. Donors skewed white British and female; clonal diversity was possibly underestimated.

The sample in question was peripheral blood, obtained on day 0 of AZD1222 vaccination. This sequence was found in an adult in good health. The gene calls are TRBV9 and TRBJ1-2; the match to TRBD1 covers 11 bases. CDR3 region: CASSVGDRGYYGYTF. The CDR3 nucleotides are TGTGCCAGCAGCGTAGGGGACAGGGGGTACTATGGCTACACCTTC. The variable domain in full, completed from reference TRBV9 and TRBJ1-2, reads DSGVTQTPKHLITATGQRVTLRCSPRSGDLSVYWYQQSLDQGLQFLIQYYNGEERAKGNILERFSAQQFPDLHSELNLSSLELGDSALYFCASSVGDRGYYGYTFGSGTRLTVV.